This TCR beta chain was sequenced during a study of CD8 T cells in ankylosing spondylitis. General study points: There were earlier reports of some motif variants in reactive arthritis synovial fluid and blood. Blood of patients with ankylosing spondylitis appeared to be characterized by a TCR beta motif of eight or nine highly homologous variants. In ankylosing spondylitis patients, matched synovial fluid reportedly showed significant enrichment of disease-linked clones. In peripheral blood, disease-linked CD8+ clones occurred at relatively low frequencies.

TCRdb processed the 5' RACE reads anew with MiXCR; each CDR3 protein has one entry. The sample contains over 600,000 distinct CDR3 sequences, around 20% of which appear only once. Concerning this clonotype itself: Its cognate antigen is unknown.

The CDR3 loop spans 15 amino acids. The V end lost 0 bases, the J end lost 1 base, and 13 bases lay between the germline ends. Germline V gene data show CDR1 as DFQATT and CDR2 as SNEGSKA (reference sequence). The sequence came from a male donor with ankylosing spondylitis. Sequencing was carried out using blood, either unsorted or a sorted T cell fraction (not recorded which). The genes are TRBV20-1 and TRBJ2-7, with D uncertain. The CDR3 reads CSARDSGRLSYEQYF. DNA for the CDR3: TGCAGTGCTAGAGATTCGGGCAGGCTTTCCTACGAGCAGTACTTC.